Listed below are T cell receptor beta chains from one sample, sequenced in a study of blood T cell repertoires in COVID-19. Clones were sequenced by immunoSEQ multiplex PCR, and TCRdb holds only the in-frame ones, with some missing. The table includes 70,000 or so clones, just under 80% detected once. Sequenced: peripheral blood. The receptors here all came from a human donor in a cohort sampled during active COVID-19. The CDR3 runs from the conserved cysteine through the conserved F or W. Fields, in order: J gene, V gene, CDR3 length, clone size, D gene, CDR3 DNA, CDR3 protein. The D gene is left open where the match is weak. Size is omitted from some rows. Given values are once, few, many or a class for expanded clones.

j_gene: TRBJ1-4
v_gene: TRBV5-1
len: 15
abundance: NA
d_gene: TRBD1
CDR3nt: TGCGCCAGCAGCTACGGACAGGGGGCGGAAGGGAAACTGTTTTTT
CDR3aa: CASSYGQGAEGKLFF

j_gene: TRBJ1-2
v_gene: TRBV27
len: 14
abundance: NA
d_gene: TRBD1
CDR3nt: TGTGCCAGCAGTTTATCGACAGGGTACTATGGCTACACCTTC
CDR3aa: CASSLSTGYYGYTF

j_gene: TRBJ2-5
v_gene: TRBV27
len: 17
abundance: NA
d_gene: NA
CDR3nt: TGTGCCAGCAGTTACACGACAGGTGCCGGTGGAATTGAGACCCAGTACTTC
CDR3aa: CASSYTTGAGGIETQYF

j_gene: TRBJ2-3
v_gene: TRBV5-6
len: 15
abundance: NA
d_gene: TRBD1
CDR3nt: TGTGCCAGCACCTACCGGGACAGGCGCACAGATACGCAGTATTTT
CDR3aa: CASTYRDRRTDTQYF

j_gene: TRBJ2-7
v_gene: TRBV10-1
len: 14
abundance: NA
d_gene: TRBD2
CDR3nt: TGCGCCAGCAGAGGGACTAGCGGGATCCGTGAGCAGTACTTC
CDR3aa: CASRGTSGIREQYF

j_gene: TRBJ1-5
v_gene: TRBV27
len: 15
abundance: NA
d_gene: NA
CDR3nt: TGTGCCAGCAGTTTAGAAGGAGGAGGCAATCAGCCCCAGCATTTT
CDR3aa: CASSLEGGGNQPQHF

j_gene: TRBJ2-7
v_gene: TRBV7-9
len: 16
abundance: once
d_gene: NA
CDR3nt: TGTGCCAGCAGCTTAGGGGGTACGGGGTCTACCTACGAGCAGTACTTC
CDR3aa: CASSLGGTGSTYEQYF

j_gene: TRBJ1-2
v_gene: TRBV7-2
len: 16
abundance: NA
d_gene: NA
CDR3nt: TGTGCCAGCAGGTCTGAGGGAGTAGGGAGCTCCTATGGCTACACCTTC
CDR3aa: CASRSEGVGSSYGYTF

j_gene: TRBJ1-5
v_gene: TRBV5-6
len: 14
abundance: NA
d_gene: NA
CDR3nt: TGTGCCAGCAGCTATAGAGGGAGCAATCAGCCCCAGCATTTT
CDR3aa: CASSYRGSNQPQHF

j_gene: TRBJ2-1
v_gene: TRBV5-1
len: 13
abundance: NA
d_gene: TRBD1
CDR3nt: TGCGCCAGCCGGGACAGGGGTGGCGATGAGCAGTTCTTC
CDR3aa: CASRDRGGDEQFF

j_gene: TRBJ1-5
v_gene: TRBV7-2
len: 13
abundance: NA
d_gene: NA
CDR3nt: TGTGCCAGCAGCTATCAGGGGAATCAGCCCCAGCATTTT
CDR3aa: CASSYQGNQPQHF

j_gene: TRBJ1-2
v_gene: TRBV28
len: 16
abundance: NA
d_gene: NA
CDR3nt: TGTGCCAGCAGTTTATGGAGGTCGGGACGGGGGAATGGCTACACCTTC
CDR3aa: CASSLWRSGRGNGYTF

j_gene: TRBJ2-7
v_gene: TRBV29-1
len: 14
abundance: NA
d_gene: TRBD1
CDR3nt: TGCAGCGTTGCCGACAGGGTAGGGCCCTACGAGCAGTACTTC
CDR3aa: CSVADRVGPYEQYF

j_gene: TRBJ2-3
v_gene: TRBV28
len: 17
abundance: NA
d_gene: NA
CDR3nt: TGTGCCAGCAGTTTTCCCAACCAGGGCATGGGCACAGATACGCAGTATTTT
CDR3aa: CASSFPNQGMGTDTQYF

j_gene: TRBJ2-5
v_gene: TRBV7-2
len: 18
abundance: NA
d_gene: NA
CDR3nt: TGTGCCAGCAGCCCGAGATTCAGGATTACGGGGGGCGGGGAGACCCAGTACTTC
CDR3aa: CASSPRFRITGGGETQYF

j_gene: TRBJ2-7
v_gene: TRBV6-6
len: 14
abundance: NA
d_gene: NA
CDR3nt: TGTGCCAGCAGTTACTCCCTTGACAGCTACGAGCAGTACTTC
CDR3aa: CASSYSLDSYEQYF

j_gene: TRBJ2-7
v_gene: TRBV19
len: 15
abundance: NA
d_gene: TRBD1
CDR3nt: TGTGCCAGTAGTATAATCGCAGGGGGACCCTACGAGCAGTACTTC
CDR3aa: CASSIIAGGPYEQYF

j_gene: TRBJ2-5
v_gene: TRBV6-5
len: 14
abundance: NA
d_gene: TRBD1
CDR3nt: TGTGCCAGCAGTTTAGGACAGGGGTTCCAGACCCAGTACTTC
CDR3aa: CASSLGQGFQTQYF

j_gene: TRBJ2-3
v_gene: TRBV5-1
len: 15
abundance: NA
d_gene: NA
CDR3nt: TGCGCCAGCAGCGTATTCGGACTGAGCACAGATACGCAGTATTTT
CDR3aa: CASSVFGLSTDTQYF

j_gene: TRBJ2-1
v_gene: TRBV18
len: 15
abundance: NA
d_gene: TRBD1
CDR3nt: TGTGCCAGCTCACCGGGACAGGGCTCCTACAATGAGCAGTTCTTC
CDR3aa: CASSPGQGSYNEQFF

j_gene: TRBJ2-1
v_gene: TRBV18
len: 14
abundance: NA
d_gene: NA
CDR3nt: TGTGCCAGCTCACGGGGAGACTCCTACAATGAGCAGTTCTTC
CDR3aa: CASSRGDSYNEQFF

j_gene: TRBJ1-1
v_gene: TRBV28
len: 14
abundance: NA
d_gene: NA
CDR3nt: TGTGCCAGCAGGGAATCCGGGGGAGGGGCTGAAGCTTTCTTT
CDR3aa: CASRESGGGAEAFF

j_gene: TRBJ1-5
v_gene: TRBV5-1
len: 13
abundance: few
d_gene: NA
CDR3nt: TGCGCCAGCAGCATGGGACGGGAAGGGCCCCAGCATTTT
CDR3aa: CASSMGREGPQHF

j_gene: TRBJ2-1
v_gene: TRBV10-3
len: 14
abundance: NA
d_gene: NA
CDR3nt: TGTGCCATCAATACATTCGGTGCGGGAAGAGAGCAGTTCTTC
CDR3aa: CAINTFGAGREQFF

j_gene: TRBJ2-1
v_gene: TRBV11-2
len: 15
abundance: NA
d_gene: NA
CDR3nt: TGTGCCAGCAGCTTAGGGGGGCAGGGCTACAATGAGCAGTTCTTC
CDR3aa: CASSLGGQGYNEQFF

j_gene: TRBJ1-3
v_gene: TRBV5-4
len: 14
abundance: NA
d_gene: NA
CDR3nt: TGTGCCAGCAGCGTCCAGGGCGGCGGAAACACCATATATTTT
CDR3aa: CASSVQGGGNTIYF

j_gene: TRBJ1-5
v_gene: TRBV15
len: 16
abundance: NA
d_gene: NA
CDR3nt: TGTGCCACCAGCAGAGAATATGGGCCCGAAAATCAGCCCCAGCATTTT
CDR3aa: CATSREYGPENQPQHF

j_gene: TRBJ2-2
v_gene: TRBV6-6
len: 14
abundance: NA
d_gene: TRBD1
CDR3nt: TGTGCCAGCAGTTCGGACAGGAGATACGGGGAGCTGTTTTTT
CDR3aa: CASSSDRRYGELFF

j_gene: TRBJ1-1
v_gene: TRBV5-1
len: 14
abundance: NA
d_gene: NA
CDR3nt: TGCGCCAGCAGCTCCCTGATAGTGAACACTGAAGCTTTCTTT
CDR3aa: CASSSLIVNTEAFF

j_gene: TRBJ1-5
v_gene: TRBV23-1
len: 17
abundance: once
d_gene: NA
CDR3nt: TGCGCCAGCAGTCTTCCCCAGGGGTTTGGTGGCAATCAGCCCCAGCATTTT
CDR3aa: CASSLPQGFGGNQPQHF

j_gene: TRBJ1-2
v_gene: TRBV6-5
len: 14
abundance: once
d_gene: TRBD1
CDR3nt: TGTGCCAGCGTTGCTGAGACAGGGGCACATGGCTACACCTTC
CDR3aa: CASVAETGAHGYTF

j_gene: TRBJ2-7
v_gene: TRBV2
len: 16
abundance: NA
d_gene: TRBD2
CDR3nt: TGTGCCAGCAGTTCACCCGGGGGAGGCGGGGGGTACGAGCAGTACTTC
CDR3aa: CASSSPGGGGGYEQYF

j_gene: TRBJ2-1
v_gene: TRBV11-2
len: 16
abundance: NA
d_gene: TRBD2
CDR3nt: TGTGCCAGCAGCCCTATCGGACTAGCGGGAGGTAATGAGCAGTTCTTC
CDR3aa: CASSPIGLAGGNEQFF

j_gene: TRBJ1-2
v_gene: TRBV20-1
len: 11
abundance: NA
d_gene: NA
CDR3nt: TGCAGTGCTAGATGGGGAGGCGGCTACACCTTC
CDR3aa: CSARWGGGYTF

j_gene: TRBJ2-7
v_gene: TRBV5-1
len: 18
abundance: NA
d_gene: NA
CDR3nt: TGCGCCAGCAGCTTACGGGATTCCGGGGGAGTGTCTACCTACGAGCAGTACTTC
CDR3aa: CASSLRDSGGVSTYEQYF

j_gene: TRBJ1-1
v_gene: TRBV11-2
len: 14
abundance: NA
d_gene: TRBD1
CDR3nt: TGTGCCAGCACCAAGGACAGGGCGAACACTGAAGCTTTCTTT
CDR3aa: CASTKDRANTEAFF

j_gene: TRBJ2-5
v_gene: TRBV5-1
len: 13
abundance: NA
d_gene: NA
CDR3nt: TGCGCCAGCAGACCCTCAGGGCAAGAGACCCAGTACTTC
CDR3aa: CASRPSGQETQYF

j_gene: TRBJ1-5
v_gene: TRBV6-1
len: 16
abundance: NA
d_gene: TRBD1
CDR3nt: TGTGCCAGCAGTGAAATCTGGGGACAGGGATATCAGCCCCAGCATTTT
CDR3aa: CASSEIWGQGYQPQHF

j_gene: TRBJ1-1
v_gene: TRBV18
len: 13
abundance: NA
d_gene: NA
CDR3nt: TGTGCCAGCTCACTTTCAACGGGCACTGAAGCTTTCTTT
CDR3aa: CASSLSTGTEAFF

j_gene: TRBJ2-3
v_gene: TRBV5-1
len: 12
abundance: NA
d_gene: NA
CDR3nt: TGCGCCAGCAGCTTGGCAACAGATACGCAGTATTTT
CDR3aa: CASSLATDTQYF

j_gene: TRBJ1-4
v_gene: TRBV5-1
len: 18
abundance: once
d_gene: NA
CDR3nt: TGCGCCAGCAGCTCACGCGGGACGGACCTAGCAACTAATGAAAAACTGTTTTTT
CDR3aa: CASSSRGTDLATNEKLFF

j_gene: TRBJ2-5
v_gene: TRBV7-2
len: 18
abundance: NA
d_gene: TRBD2
CDR3nt: TGTGCCAGCAGCTTATTGGGAGTAGCGGGAGGGATCCAAGAGACCCAGTACTTC
CDR3aa: CASSLLGVAGGIQETQYF

j_gene: TRBJ2-1
v_gene: TRBV7-7
len: 17
abundance: NA
d_gene: NA
CDR3nt: TGTGCTAGCAGCTTAGCGATTCTGGGCCGCCAGTACAATGAGCAGTTCTTC
CDR3aa: CASSLAILGRQYNEQFF

j_gene: TRBJ2-7
v_gene: TRBV9
len: 14
abundance: NA
d_gene: TRBD2
CDR3nt: TGTGCCAGCAGCGTAGTGGCGGGAGGCAACGAGCAGTACTTC
CDR3aa: CASSVVAGGNEQYF

j_gene: TRBJ1-6
v_gene: TRBV15
len: 17
abundance: NA
d_gene: NA
CDR3nt: TGTGCCACCAGCAGAGATAGGGGCAGCTCCTATAATTCACCCCTCCACTTT
CDR3aa: CATSRDRGSSYNSPLHF

j_gene: TRBJ2-1
v_gene: TRBV6-7
len: 15
abundance: NA
d_gene: TRBD1
CDR3nt: TGTGCCAGCAAAACCCGGGACAGGGTTTACAATGAGCAGTTCTTC
CDR3aa: CASKTRDRVYNEQFF

j_gene: TRBJ2-5
v_gene: TRBV5-6
len: 14
abundance: NA
d_gene: TRBD2
CDR3nt: TGTGCCAGCAGCCTGCCGCGGGGGCAAGAGACCCAGTACTTC
CDR3aa: CASSLPRGQETQYF

j_gene: TRBJ1-6
v_gene: TRBV10-3
len: 14
abundance: NA
d_gene: NA
CDR3nt: TGTGCCATCGGCCAGGGGCTATCCAATTCACCCCTCCACTTT
CDR3aa: CAIGQGLSNSPLHF

j_gene: TRBJ2-5
v_gene: TRBV5-1
len: 14
abundance: NA
d_gene: TRBD1
CDR3nt: TGCGCCAGCAGCGCGTGGACAGGGCAAGAGACCCAGTACTTC
CDR3aa: CASSAWTGQETQYF

j_gene: TRBJ2-5
v_gene: TRBV4-2
len: 14
abundance: once
d_gene: NA
CDR3nt: TGTGCCAGCAGCCAAGAAATGGGCCCCGAGACCCAGTACTTC
CDR3aa: CASSQEMGPETQYF

j_gene: TRBJ1-2
v_gene: TRBV7-9
len: 16
abundance: NA
d_gene: NA
CDR3nt: TGTGCCAGCAGCTTAGCCCGGGACTGGGGAGGCTATGGCTACACCTTC
CDR3aa: CASSLARDWGGYGYTF

j_gene: TRBJ2-7
v_gene: TRBV27
len: 16
abundance: NA
d_gene: TRBD2
CDR3nt: TGTGCCAGCAGCCGTCTCGGACTAGCGGGAGGCTACGAGCAGTACTTC
CDR3aa: CASSRLGLAGGYEQYF

j_gene: TRBJ2-3
v_gene: TRBV7-9
len: 15
abundance: NA
d_gene: TRBD1
CDR3nt: TGTGCCAGCAGGTCCCGACAGGGTAGCACAGATACGCAGTATTTT
CDR3aa: CASRSRQGSTDTQYF

j_gene: TRBJ2-7
v_gene: TRBV6-5
len: 15
abundance: NA
d_gene: TRBD1
CDR3nt: TGTGCCAGCAGTCCTGGGACAGGGGACTCCTACGAGCAGTACTTC
CDR3aa: CASSPGTGDSYEQYF

j_gene: TRBJ2-1
v_gene: TRBV9
len: 15
abundance: NA
d_gene: TRBD2
CDR3nt: TGTGCCAGCAGCGTTACTAGCGGGGGGGCCATTGAGCAGTTCTTC
CDR3aa: CASSVTSGGAIEQFF

j_gene: TRBJ2-6
v_gene: TRBV28
len: 18
abundance: NA
d_gene: NA
CDR3nt: TGTGCCAGCAGTCCCCTGTCCGGAGGAATCTCTGGGGCCAACGTCCTGACTTTC
CDR3aa: CASSPLSGGISGANVLTF

j_gene: TRBJ1-4
v_gene: TRBV28
len: 13
abundance: NA
d_gene: NA
CDR3nt: TGTGCCACACTACAGGCTACTAATGAAAAACTGTTTTTT
CDR3aa: CATLQATNEKLFF